A selection of T cell receptor beta chains follows, all from one sample in a study of blood T cell repertoires in COVID-19. Sequenced by immunoSEQ multiplex PCR; TCRdb stores in-frame clones only, minus some. The sample consists of over 55,000 clones, roughly 77% of them appearing once. Material: peripheral blood. Receptor source: a woman between 65 and 79 years old with acute or convalescent COVID-19. CDR3s include the opening cysteine and the closing phenylalanine or tryptophan. D genes are given only for firm matches. Size is omitted from some rows. Given values are once, few, many or a class for expanded clones.

>TRBD2|TRBJ2-2|17|TRBV5-1|NA
CASSVTSGGTNTGELFF
TGCGCCAGCAGCGTGACTAGCGGGGGTACGAACACCGGGGAGCTGTTTTTT
>TRBD1|TRBJ1-5|16|TRBV5-1|NA
CASRAGTGAHNQPQHF
TGCGCCAGCAGGGCCGGAACAGGGGCCCACAATCAGCCCCAGCATTTT
>TRBD1|TRBJ1-4|14|TRBV2|NA
CASSGTDYNEKLFF
TGTGCCAGCAGCGGGACAGACTATAATGAAAAACTGTTTTTT
>NA|TRBJ1-2|13|TRBV30|NA
CAWSVRGDAGYTF
TGTGCCTGGAGTGTACGGGGGGACGCTGGCTACACCTTC
>NA|TRBJ2-7|14|TRBV28|NA
CASSPEGGSYEQYF
TGTGCCAGCAGCCCCGAAGGGGGTTCCTACGAGCAGTACTTC
>TRBD1|TRBJ2-7|15|TRBV5-6|NA
CASSVTGESSYEQYF
TGTGCCAGCAGCGTGACAGGGGAGAGCTCCTACGAGCAGTACTTC
>TRBD1|TRBJ1-3|12|TRBV10-3|NA
CAISEGDRTIYF
TGTGCCATCAGTGAAGGGGACAGGACCATATATTTT
>NA|TRBJ1-5|17|TRBV24-1|NA
CATSAGVGGDSNQPQHF
TGTGCCACCAGTGCCGGGGTCGGGGGGGATAGCAATCAGCCCCAGCATTTT
>NA|TRBJ1-2|15|TRBV24-1|NA
CATSSRTEDNYGYTF
TGTGCCACCAGTTCGAGGACAGAGGACAACTATGGCTACACCTTC
>NA|TRBJ2-7|14|TRBV9|NA
CASSVGPAGREQYF
TGTGCCAGCAGCGTAGGTCCAGCGGGTCGCGAGCAGTACTTC
>TRBD1|TRBJ2-1|13|TRBV12-5|NA
CASGGTGGNEQFF
TGTGCTAGTGGCGGGACAGGGGGCAATGAGCAGTTCTTC
>NA|TRBJ1-2|15|TRBV4-2|few
CASSQDSRGVYGYTF
TGTGCCAGCAGCCAAGATTCCAGGGGTGTTTATGGCTACACCTTC